Following are 29 T cell receptor beta chains from one sample sequenced in a study of blood T cell repertoires in COVID-19. Produced via immunoSEQ multiplex PCR; TCRdb's table is partial and in-frame only. The sample records about 240,000 clones, approximately 86% being singletons. Sequences were obtained from peripheral blood. The receptors were gathered from a man between 60 and 75 years old who had recovered from COVID-19.

The chain has TRBV18 and TRBJ1-1; D not certain. The V gene's germline CDR1 is KGHSH and CDR2 LQKENI. The CDR3 loop spans 14 amino acids. V lost 0 bases and J 5 bases, leaving 10 bases between the germline ends. The CDR3 DNA follows: TGTGCCAGCTCACCACCCGGGGTTGAGACTGAAGCTTTCTTT. It encodes CASSPPGVETEAFF.

This clone has just one count. The genes are TRBV27 and TRBJ2-7; TRBD1 matches 7 bases. The CDR3 contains 14 residues. The trim removed 5 bases at V and 2 bases at J, leaving 6 bases unmatched. Germline CDR1 is MNHEY and CDR2 is SMNVEV (reference sequence). The CDR3 nucleotides read TGTGCCAGCAGTCCCCCGGGACAGCCCTACGAGCAGTACTTC. Translating gives CASSPPGQPYEQYF.

The J gene is TRBJ2-3, the V gene TRBV21-1; the table names TRBD2, a call not compared with the DNA. TRBV21-1 is deemed a pseudogene. The length of the CDR3 is 19 residues. As DNA, the CDR3 is TGTGCCAGCAGCAAAGACCCGACTAGCGGGGGCCGTAGCACAGATACGCAGTATTTT. As protein: CASSKDPTSGGRSTDTQYF.

V usage is TRBV29-1 and J usage is TRBJ1-4; maybe TRBD1 (5 bases). V lost 4 bases, J lost 7 bases, and 13 bases lay in between. The CDR3 runs to 13 residues. The germline V gene encodes CDR1 SQVTM and CDR2 ANQGSEA. In DNA, the CDR3 is TGCAGCGTTGGGCAGGGTCCGAGTGAAAAACTGTTTTTT. Its protein is CSVGQGPSEKLFF.

The V gene is TRBV5-6, the J gene TRBJ2-1; D may be TRBD1 (5 bases). Trimming removed 5 bases from V and 0 bases from J, with 12 bases in between. Germline CDR1 is SGHDT and CDR2 is YYEEEE. The CDR3 is made up of 15 amino acids. The DNA of the CDR3 is TGTGCCAGCAGATCCGGACACCACTCCTACAATGAGCAGTTCTTC. Its protein is CASRSGHHSYNEQFF.

This clone has just one count. The chain has TRBV19 and TRBJ2-2; tentatively, D is TRBD1 (6 bases). Per the germline V gene, CDR1 is LNHDA and CDR2 is SQIVND (reference sequence). The CDR3 length is 14 residues. Trimming took 10 bases from V and 0 from J, leaving 12 bases between them. CDR3: CATRGQSNTGELFF. As DNA, the CDR3 is TGTGCCACCAGAGGACAGTCGAACACCGGGGAGCTGTTTTTT.

This sequence joins TRBV11-2 and TRBJ2-3; D is possibly TRBD2 (5 bases). This CDR3 spans 14 amino acids. Germline CDR1 is SGHAT and CDR2 is FQNNGV. The V gene lost 2 bases and the J gene lost 4 bases, with 10 bases spanning the gap. The CDR3 region has the DNA TGTGCCAGCAGCTTAATTGTGCGGGCAGATACGCAGTATTTT. Protein sequence: CASSLIVRADTQYF. The full variable domain, rest sourced from reference TRBV11-2 and TRBJ2-3, is EAGVAQSPRYKIIEKRQSVAFWCNPISGHATLYWYQQILGQGPKLLIQFQNNGVVDDSQLPKDRFSAERLKGVDSTLKIQPAKLEDSAVYLCASSLIVRADTQYFGPGTRLTVL.

The rearrangement links TRBV7-2 to TRBJ1-2; 9 bases align to TRBD1. CDR3 size: 16 residues. Per the germline V gene, CDR1 is SGHTA and CDR2 is FQGNSA. V was clipped by 3 bases and J by 7 bases; unmatched bases: 12. The CDR3 coding sequence is TGTGCCAGCAGCTTGTACAACAGGGGGCGACCGCTTGGCTACACCTTC. This codes for CASSLYNRGRPLGYTF.

This clone showed up just a few times. V gene TRBV19 combines with J gene TRBJ2-1; D not resolved. Trimming removed 8 bases from V and 1 base from J, with 9 bases in between. The CDR3 spans 13 residues. From germline, CDR1 is LNHDA and CDR2 SQIVND (reference sequence). DNA for the CDR3: TGTGCCAGTCGACACAGATCCTACAATGAGCAGTTCTTC. Amino acids: CASRHRSYNEQFF. Drawing the rest from reference TRBV19 and TRBJ2-1, the complete variable domain is DGGITQSPKYLFRKEGQNVTLSCEQNLNHDAMYWYRQDPGQGLRLIYYSQIVNDFQKGDIAEGYSVSREKKESFPLTVTSAQKNPTAFYLCASRHRSYNEQFFGPGTRLTVL.

This chain uses TRBV5-4 with TRBJ1-1, with 7 bases aligning to TRBD1. Germline V CDR1 and CDR2: SGHNT, YYREEE (reference sequence). The V gene end was trimmed by 4 bases and the J gene end by 3 bases; junction bases not matched to a gene: 9. The CDR3 covers 15 residues. CDR3 region: CASSLSPTGYTEAFF. The CDR3, as DNA: TGTGCCAGCAGCCTGTCTCCGACAGGGTACACTGAAGCTTTCTTT.

The chain employs TRBV25-1 and TRBJ2-7; 7 nucleotides align to TRBD1. There are 13 residues in the CDR3. V dropped 5 bases and J dropped 4; count of bases not matched to a gene: 5. Germline CDR1 is MGHDK and CDR2 is SYGVNS. DNA for the CDR3: TGTGCCAGCAGTCCCCCGGACAGGTACGAGCAGTACGTC. Amino acid sequence: CASSPPDRYEQYV.

This clone showed up just a few times. This chain uses TRBV5-1 with TRBJ1-2; weak D call: TRBD1 (5 bases). Germline CDR1 reads SGHRS; CDR2 reads YFSETQ. Trimming removed 4 bases from V and 3 bases from J, with 13 bases in between. The CDR3 loop spans 14 amino acids. CDR3 amino acids: CASSDRALDYGYTF. CDR3 coding DNA: TGCGCCAGCAGCGACAGAGCGCTCGACTATGGCTACACCTTC.

The rearrangement links TRBV28 to TRBJ1-5; perhaps TRBD1 as D (6 bases). The CDR3 loop spans 14 amino acids. Germline loops: CDR1 MDHEN, CDR2 SYDVKM. Trimming cost V 7 bases and J 7 bases, with 17 bases left between them. This CDR3 reads CASTLPGGQQPQHF. In DNA, the CDR3 is TGTGCCAGCACCCTGCCGGGGGGCCAGCAGCCCCAGCATTTT.

The chain couples TRBV18 to TRBJ1-2; D remains unclear. The CDR3 is 14 amino acids. The V gene's germline CDR1 is KGHSH and CDR2 LQKENI. V shed 6 bases and J shed 1 base, with 12 bases lying between them. DNA of the CDR3: TGTGCCAGCTCCCCAACCGCCAGTAACTATGGCTACACCTTC. Residues: CASSPTASNYGYTF. The full variable domain, its missing parts supplied by reference TRBV18 and TRBJ1-2, is NAGVMQNPRHLVRRRGQEARLRCSPMKGHSHVYWYRQLPEEGLKFMVYLQKENIIDESGMPKERFSAEFPKEGPSILRIQQVVRGDSAAYFCASSPTASNYGYTFGSGTRLTVV.

The chain employs TRBV18 and TRBJ2-7, with TRBD1 matching over 7 bases. The V gene end was trimmed by 4 bases and the J gene end by 3 bases; junction bases not matched to a gene: 9. Germline V CDR1 and CDR2: KGHSH, LQKENI. There are 15 residues in the CDR3. CDR3 coding DNA: TGTGCCAGCTCACAAGGGGGACAGACCTACTACGAGCAGTACGTC. Residues: CASSQGGQTYYEQYV.

This clone was detected a few times. The J gene is TRBJ2-7, the V gene TRBV6-1, with a weak D call TRBD1 (6 bases). CDR1 is MNHNS and CDR2 is SASEGT in the germline V gene. Trimming removed 0 bases from V and 5 bases from J, with 14 bases in between. This CDR3 contains 15 residues. The CDR3 DNA follows: TGTGCCAGCAGTGAAGCGCGGCGAGGGGGTAACGAGCAGTACGTC. It codes for CASSEARRGGNEQYV.

At least ten counts were recorded for this clone. V is TRBV9 and J is TRBJ1-2, with D maybe TRBD1 (5 bases). The germline V and J ends were trimmed by 2 bases and 5 bases, with 10 bases remaining between them. The CDR3 loop spans 13 amino acids. From germline, CDR1 is SGDLS and CDR2 YYNGEE. Here the CDR3 reads CASSVQGGYGYTF. The DNA for the CDR3 is TGTGCCAGCAGCGTTCAGGGAGGATATGGCTACACCTTC.

The J gene is TRBJ2-2, the V gene TRBV12-5; no reliable D call. CDR1 and CDR2 (germline): LGHNT, FRNRAP. This CDR3 comprises 14 residues. Trimming stripped 3 bases from V and 3 bases from J, with 8 bases between. DNA for the CDR3: TGTGCTAGTGGTTTTCCCCCAGACACCGGGGAGCTGTTTTTT. This encodes CASGFPPDTGELFF.

The CDR3 DNA is TGTGCCAGCAGTTACAACAGAGATTACACTGAAGCTTTCTTT. The encoded protein is CASSYNRDYTEAFF. V gene TRBV6-5 combines with J gene TRBJ1-1; D remains ambiguous. Between the trimmed V and J ends, which lost 2 bases and 3 bases, there was a span of 10 bases. CDR3 length: 14 residues. The germline V gene has CDR1 MNHEY and CDR2 SVGAGI.

The chain has TRBV4-1 and TRBJ2-2; D remains unclear. CDR1 and CDR2 from the germline V gene are MGHRA and YSYEKL. The CDR3 extends over 15 amino acids. V gave up 2 bases and J gave up 1 base, with 8 bases separating them. The CDR3 region is CASSQFRENTGELFF. CDR3 nucleotide sequence: TGCGCCAGCAGCCAATTCCGAGAGAACACCGGGGAGCTGTTTTTT.

The rearrangement links TRBV2 to TRBJ2-2; D gene unclear. There are 13 residues in the CDR3. Per germline, CDR1 SNHLY and CDR2 FYNNEI. Trimming cost V 6 bases and J 1 base, with 6 bases left between them. The CDR3: CASSYENTGELFF. The DNA of the CDR3 is TGTGCCAGCAGCTACGAGAACACCGGGGAGCTGTTTTTT.

V gene TRBV15 combines with J gene TRBJ2-1, with 8 nucleotides matching TRBD1. The germline CDR1 and CDR2 sequences are LNHNV and YYDKDF (reference sequence). The CDR3 length is 15 residues. Unmatched junction bases numbered 6, after V lost 8 bases and J lost 0 bases. The CDR3 nucleotides are TGTGCCACCGCCCCGACAGGGGCCTCCTACAATGAGCAGTTCTTC. Its protein is CATAPTGASYNEQFF.

This chain uses TRBV30 with TRBJ1-3; TRBD1 is a possible D gene (6 bases). V was trimmed by 2 bases and J by 2 bases, leaving 13 bases between them. The CDR3 length is 15 residues. Germline V lookup: CDR1 GTSNPN, CDR2 SVGIG (reference sequence). The CDR3 loop is CAWSPHGQPGNTIYF. CDR3 DNA: TGTGCCTGGAGTCCCCACGGACAGCCTGGAAACACCATATATTTT.

This rearrangement joins TRBV28 to TRBJ2-5; no reliable D call. V was shortened by 4 bases and J by 5 bases, with 17 bases between the two germline ends. The CDR3 is 15 residues long. CDR1 and CDR2 (germline): MDHEN, SYDVKM. In nucleotides, the CDR3 is TGTGCCAGCAGTTCAATACCCCTCCGCGAGGAGACCCAGTACTTC. Translating it yields CASSSIPLREETQYF.

This chain joins TRBV7-2 and TRBJ2-6, with D tentatively TRBD1 (5 bases). V was trimmed by 2 bases and J by 0 bases, leaving 14 bases between them. Germline V gene lookup returns CDR1 SGHTA and CDR2 FQGNSA. CDR3 size: 18 residues. This CDR3 is CASSLRFGASSGANVLTF. CDR3 nucleotide sequence: TGTGCCAGCAGCTTAAGGTTTGGGGCTTCCTCTGGGGCCAACGTCCTGACTTTC.

The chain combines TRBV5-5 with TRBJ2-1, with a possible D match to TRBD2 (7 bases). The germline V and J ends were trimmed by 6 bases and 0 bases, with 19 bases remaining between them. Germline V gives CDR1 SGHKS, CDR2 YYEKEE (reference sequence). This CDR3 spans 17 amino acids. CDR3 amino acids: CASTFRGALSSYNEQFF. For the CDR3, the DNA is TGTGCCAGCACCTTTCGGGGGGCCTTAAGCTCCTACAATGAGCAGTTCTTC.

The chain is built from TRBV4-2 and TRBJ1-2; 8 nucleotides line up with TRBD1. The germline V gene encodes CDR1 LGHNA and CDR2 YNFKEQ. CDR3 length equals 15 residues. The ends lost 2 bases at V and 3 bases at J; junction bases unmatched: 5. In nucleotides, the CDR3 is TGTGCCAGCAGCCAAAGGACAGGGAGCGACTATGGCTACACCTTC. Its protein is CASSQRTGSDYGYTF.

The gene calls are TRBV19 and TRBJ2-1; possibly TRBD2 for D (6 bases). CDR3 length: 16 amino acids. V was trimmed by 6 bases and J by 4 bases, leaving 19 bases between them. The germline CDR1 and CDR2 sequences are LNHDA and SQIVND (reference sequence). CDR3 DNA sequence: TGTGCCAGTAGGAACATATTGGGACTGCATTACAATGAGCAGTTCTTC. Protein product: CASRNILGLHYNEQFF.

The chain carries TRBV30 and TRBJ2-3; the D gene is possibly TRBD2 (6 bases). The CDR3 sequence is 15 residues long. Germline V gene data show CDR1 as GTSNPN and CDR2 as SVGIG (reference sequence). Between the trimmed V and J ends, which lost 8 bases and 0 bases, there was a span of 18 bases. This CDR3 reads CALTPRGGSTDTQYF. DNA of the CDR3: TGTGCCCTTACCCCGCGGGGCGGTAGCACAGATACGCAGTATTTT.